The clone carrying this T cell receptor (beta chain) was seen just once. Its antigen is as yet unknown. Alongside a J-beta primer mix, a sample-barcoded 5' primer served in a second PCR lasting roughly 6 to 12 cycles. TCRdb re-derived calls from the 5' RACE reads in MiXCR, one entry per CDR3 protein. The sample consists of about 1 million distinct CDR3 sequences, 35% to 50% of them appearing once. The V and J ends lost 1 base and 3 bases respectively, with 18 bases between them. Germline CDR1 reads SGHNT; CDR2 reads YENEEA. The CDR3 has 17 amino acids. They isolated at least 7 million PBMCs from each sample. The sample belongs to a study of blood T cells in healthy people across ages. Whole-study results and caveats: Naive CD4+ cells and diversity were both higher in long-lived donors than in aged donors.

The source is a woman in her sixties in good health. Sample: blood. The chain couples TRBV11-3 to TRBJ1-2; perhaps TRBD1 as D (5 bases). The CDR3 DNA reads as TGTGCCAGCAGCTTAGTTGCCCAACAACAGGAGGACTATGGCTACACCTTC. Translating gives CASSLVAQQQEDYGYTF. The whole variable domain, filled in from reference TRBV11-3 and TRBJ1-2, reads EAGVVQSPRYKIIEKKQPVAFWCNPISGHNTLYWYLQNLGQGPELLIRYENEEAVDDSQLPKDRFSAERLKGVDSTLKIQPAELGDSAVYLCASSLVAQQQEDYGYTFGSGTRLTVV.